This record concerns one T cell receptor beta chain sequence. This specimen comes from a study of T cells in Graves' hyperthyroidism and ophthalmopathy. The CDR3 runs to 15 residues. V trimming: 1 base; J trimming: 8 bases; junction bases outside the gene matches: 9. CDR1 and CDR2 (germline): SGHKS, YYEKEE (reference sequence). RNA transcripts provided the source from which TCR beta CDR3 regions were amplified. An initial round of RT-PCR targeting the TCR CDR3 relied on the HTBI primer set. Each CDR3 protein is one row after TCRdb ran MiXCR on the multiplex PCR reads. The profile shows 300,000 to 400,000 distinct CDR3 sequences, approximately 15% of them singletons.

The sequencing sample was made of blood. The chain uses TRBV5-5 and TRBJ1-5; 7 nucleotides agree with TRBD1. This clonotype was obtained from a woman aged 25 to 45 with Graves' hyperthyroidism. DNA for the CDR3: TGTGCCAGCAGCTTGAGCGCCCCCAGGGGGGAGCCCCAGCATTTT. Translating it yields CASSLSAPRGEPQHF.